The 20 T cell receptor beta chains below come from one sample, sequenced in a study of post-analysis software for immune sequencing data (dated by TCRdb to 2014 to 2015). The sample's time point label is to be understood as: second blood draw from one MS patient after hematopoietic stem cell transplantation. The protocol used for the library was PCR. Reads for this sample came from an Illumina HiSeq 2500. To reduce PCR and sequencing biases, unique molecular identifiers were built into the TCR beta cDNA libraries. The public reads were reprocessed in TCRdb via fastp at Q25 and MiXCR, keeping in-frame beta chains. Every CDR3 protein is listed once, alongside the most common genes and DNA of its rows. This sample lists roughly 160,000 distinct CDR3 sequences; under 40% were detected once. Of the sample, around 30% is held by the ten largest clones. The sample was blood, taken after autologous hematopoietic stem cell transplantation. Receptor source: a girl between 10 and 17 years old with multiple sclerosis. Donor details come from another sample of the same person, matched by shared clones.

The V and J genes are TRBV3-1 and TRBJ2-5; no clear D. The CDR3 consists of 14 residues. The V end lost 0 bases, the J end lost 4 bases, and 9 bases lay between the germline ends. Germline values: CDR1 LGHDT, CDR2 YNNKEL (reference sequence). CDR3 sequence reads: CASSQDGYRETQYF. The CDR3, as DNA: TGTGCCAGCAGCCAAGATGGTTACCGAGAGACCCAGTACTTC.

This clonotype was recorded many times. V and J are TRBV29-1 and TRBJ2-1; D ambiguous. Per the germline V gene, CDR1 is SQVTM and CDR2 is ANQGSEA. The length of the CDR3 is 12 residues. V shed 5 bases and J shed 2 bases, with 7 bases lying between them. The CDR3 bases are TGCAGCGTTCGTATGACCTACAATGAGCAGTTCTTC. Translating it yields CSVRMTYNEQFF.

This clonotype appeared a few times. The CDR3 bases are TGCAGTGCTACCCGAAGTGGAGATACGCAGTATTTT. The encoded protein is CSATRSGDTQYF. The rearrangement links TRBV20-1 to TRBJ2-3; D unresolved. The CDR3 is made up of 12 amino acids. Germline V lookup: CDR1 DFQATT, CDR2 SNEGSKA (reference sequence). Trimming shortened V by 4 bases and J by 5 bases, and 10 bases separated the two germline ends.

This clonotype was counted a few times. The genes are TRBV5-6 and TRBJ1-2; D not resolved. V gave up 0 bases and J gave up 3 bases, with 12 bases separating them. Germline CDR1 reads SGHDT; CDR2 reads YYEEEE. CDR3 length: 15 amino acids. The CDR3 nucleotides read TGTGCCAGCAGCTTGGCCGCGGGCAGCTACTATGGCTACACCTTC. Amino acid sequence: CASSLAAGSYYGYTF.

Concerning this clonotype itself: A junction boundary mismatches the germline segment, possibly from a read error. CDR3 in amino acids: CASSPAGSGSPPHF. The CDR3 nucleotides read TGTGCCAGCAGCCCGGCAGGAAGTGGATCACCCCCCCACTTT. V gene TRBV12-3 or TRBV12-4 combines with J gene TRBJ1-6, with unresolved D. The CDR3 has 14 residues.

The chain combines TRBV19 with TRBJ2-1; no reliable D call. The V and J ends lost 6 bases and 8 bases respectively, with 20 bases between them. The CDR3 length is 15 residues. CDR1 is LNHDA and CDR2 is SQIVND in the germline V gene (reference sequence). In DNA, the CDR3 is TGTGCCAGTAGCGCATGGCAGTCGACATCCGATGAGCAGTTCTTC. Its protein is CASSAWQSTSDEQFF.

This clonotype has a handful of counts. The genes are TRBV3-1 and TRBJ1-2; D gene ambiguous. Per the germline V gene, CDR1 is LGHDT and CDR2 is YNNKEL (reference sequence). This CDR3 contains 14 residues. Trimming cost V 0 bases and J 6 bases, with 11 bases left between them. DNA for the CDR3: TGTGCCAGCAGCCAAGATTTACAGCCCCATGGCTACACCTTC. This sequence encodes CASSQDLQPHGYTF.

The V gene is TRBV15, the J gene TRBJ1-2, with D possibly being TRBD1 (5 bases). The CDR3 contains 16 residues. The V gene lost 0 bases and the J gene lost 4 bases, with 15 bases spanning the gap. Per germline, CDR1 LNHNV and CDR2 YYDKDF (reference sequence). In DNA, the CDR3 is TGTGCCACCAGCAGAGATAAACGGTCAGGGCCCTATGGCTACACCTTC. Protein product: CATSRDKRSGPYGYTF.

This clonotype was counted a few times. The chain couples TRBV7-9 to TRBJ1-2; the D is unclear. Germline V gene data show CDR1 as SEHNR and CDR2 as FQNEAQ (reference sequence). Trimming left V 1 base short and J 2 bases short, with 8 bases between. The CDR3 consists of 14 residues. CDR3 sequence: CASSLDALNYGYTF. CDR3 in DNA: TGTGCCAGCAGCTTAGATGCGTTGAACTATGGCTACACCTTC.

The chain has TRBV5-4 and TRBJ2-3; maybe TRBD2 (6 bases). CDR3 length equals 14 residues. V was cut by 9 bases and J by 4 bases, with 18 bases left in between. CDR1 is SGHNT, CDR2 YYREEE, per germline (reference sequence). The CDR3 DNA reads TGTGCCACCAGACGGCCTAGCGATTCAGATACGCAGTATTTT. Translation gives CATRRPSDSDTQYF.

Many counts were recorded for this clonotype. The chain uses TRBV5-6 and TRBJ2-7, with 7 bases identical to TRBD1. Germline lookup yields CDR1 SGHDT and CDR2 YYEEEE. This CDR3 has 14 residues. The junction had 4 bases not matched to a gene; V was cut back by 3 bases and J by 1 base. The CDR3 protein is CASSSPGQSYEQYF. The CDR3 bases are TGTGCCAGCAGCTCGCCGGGACAGTCCTACGAGCAGTACTTC.

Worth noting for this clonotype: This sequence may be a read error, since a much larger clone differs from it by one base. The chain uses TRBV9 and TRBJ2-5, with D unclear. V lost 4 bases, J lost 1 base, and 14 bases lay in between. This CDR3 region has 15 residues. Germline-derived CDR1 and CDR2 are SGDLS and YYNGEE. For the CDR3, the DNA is TGTGCCAGCAGCCCCTTGGACCGGCGCCAAGAGACCCAGTACTTC. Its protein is CASSPLDRRQETQYF.

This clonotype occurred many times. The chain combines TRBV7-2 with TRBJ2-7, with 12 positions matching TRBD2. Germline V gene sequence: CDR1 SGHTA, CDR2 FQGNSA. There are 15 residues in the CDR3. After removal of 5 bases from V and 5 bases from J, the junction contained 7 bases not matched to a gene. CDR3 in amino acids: CASSHWTSGTNEQYF. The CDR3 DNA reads TGTGCCAGCAGCCATTGGACTAGCGGGACCAACGAGCAGTACTTC.

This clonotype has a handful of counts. The CDR3 sequence: CSPSGDYGYTF. The CDR3 bases are TGCAGCCCCTCGGGGGATTATGGCTACACCTTC. The chain is built from TRBV20-1 and TRBJ1-2; possible D gene TRBD1, 5 bases. This CDR3 region has 11 residues. In germline, CDR1 is DFQATT, CDR2 SNEGSKA (reference sequence).

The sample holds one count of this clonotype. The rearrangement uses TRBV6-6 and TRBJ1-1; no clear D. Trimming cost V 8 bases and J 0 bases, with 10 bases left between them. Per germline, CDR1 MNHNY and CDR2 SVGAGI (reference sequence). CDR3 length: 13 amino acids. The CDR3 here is CASQDKLNTEAFF. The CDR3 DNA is TGTGCCAGCCAAGACAAGTTGAACACTGAAGCTTTCTTT.

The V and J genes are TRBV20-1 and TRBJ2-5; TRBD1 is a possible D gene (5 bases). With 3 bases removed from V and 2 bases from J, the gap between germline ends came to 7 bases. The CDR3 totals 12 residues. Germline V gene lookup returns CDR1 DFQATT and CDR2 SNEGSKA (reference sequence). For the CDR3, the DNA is TGCAGTGCTAGGGGGCGGCAAGAGACCCAGTACTTC. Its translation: CSARGRQETQYF.

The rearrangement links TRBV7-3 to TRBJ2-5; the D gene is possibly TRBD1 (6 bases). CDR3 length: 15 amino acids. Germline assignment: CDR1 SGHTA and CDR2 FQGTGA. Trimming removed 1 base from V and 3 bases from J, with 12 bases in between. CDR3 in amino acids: CASSLIGGRKETQYF. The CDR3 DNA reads TGTGCCAGCAGCTTAATAGGGGGACGGAAAGAGACCCAGTACTTC.

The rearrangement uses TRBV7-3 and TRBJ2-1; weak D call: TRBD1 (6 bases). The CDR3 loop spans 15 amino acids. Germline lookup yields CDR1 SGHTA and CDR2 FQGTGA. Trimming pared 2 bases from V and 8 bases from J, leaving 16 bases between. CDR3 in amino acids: CASSLWGRGMDEQFF. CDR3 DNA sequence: TGTGCCAGCAGCTTATGGGGCAGGGGAATGGATGAGCAGTTCTTC.

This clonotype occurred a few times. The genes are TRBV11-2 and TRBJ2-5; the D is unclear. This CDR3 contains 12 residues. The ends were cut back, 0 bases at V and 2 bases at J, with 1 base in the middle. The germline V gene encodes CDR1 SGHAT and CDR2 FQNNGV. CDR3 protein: CASSLEQETQYF. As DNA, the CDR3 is TGTGCCAGCAGCTTAGAACAAGAGACCCAGTACTTC.

This CDR3 is CSALMGGLAGVADTQYF. The CDR3 DNA is TGCAGTGCCCTGATGGGGGGACTAGCGGGAGTCGCAGATACGCAGTATTTT. This rearrangement joins TRBV20-1 to TRBJ2-3, with 14 bases that match TRBD2. Trimming at V came to 6 bases and at J to 4 bases, leaving 12 bases not matched to a gene. The germline V gene encodes CDR1 DFQATT and CDR2 SNEGSKA (reference sequence). The CDR3 runs to 17 residues.